This TCR beta chain originates from a study of beta chain features in type 1 diabetes. Study-wide points: Shortening of TCRB CDR3s, moderate but significant, appeared in all four CD4+ subsets of Type 1 diabetes patients.

CDR3 length: 13 amino acids. V gave up 5 bases and J gave up 7 bases, with 11 bases separating them. The V gene's germline CDR1 is SGHTA and CDR2 FQGNSA. The sample holds a few counts of this clone. Antigen unknown. The entirety of the isolated RNA underwent reverse transcription, so expressed TCRB transcripts were sequenced. Repertoires were generated with immunoSEQ multiplex PCR, while TCRdb's copy carries only in-frame clones and drops some. The table lists around 70,000 clones, roughly 50% of them singletons. The chain uses TRBV7-2 and TRBJ2-2; maybe TRBD1 (6 bases). This clonotype was sampled from a man under 40 with type 1 diabetes. The sequenced material came from central memory CD4+ T cells from blood. The CDR3 DNA is TGTGCCAGCAGCGTAACAGGGCGCGGGGAGCTGTTTTTT. This codes for CASSVTGRGELFF. Full variable domain (remainder filled in from reference TRBV7-2 and TRBJ2-2): GAGVSQSPSNKVTEKGKDVELRCDPISGHTALYWYRQSLGQGLEFLIYFQGNSAPDKSGLPSDRFSAERTGGSVSTLTIQRTQQEDSAVYLCASSVTGRGELFFGEGSRLTVL.